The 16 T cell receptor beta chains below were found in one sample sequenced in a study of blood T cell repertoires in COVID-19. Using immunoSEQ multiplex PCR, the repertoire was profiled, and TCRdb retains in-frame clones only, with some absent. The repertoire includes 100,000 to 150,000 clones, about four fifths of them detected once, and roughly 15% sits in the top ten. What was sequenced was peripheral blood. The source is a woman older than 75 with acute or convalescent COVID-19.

The CDR3 nucleotides read TGTGCCAGCAGCCCTGGGAGGGGGGGATCCCAGCATTTT. It is translated as CASSPGRGGSQHF. The V gene is TRBV7-8, the J gene TRBJ1-5; tentative D call: TRBD1 (6 bases). There are 13 residues in the CDR3. Germline V gene lookup returns CDR1 SGHVS and CDR2 FQNEAQ. V lost 5 bases to trimming and J lost 11 bases, with 16 bases between them.

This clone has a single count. For the CDR3, the DNA is TGTGCCAGCAGCCTTGACAGGGGGGGAGACTACAATGAGCAGTTCTTC. Translation gives CASSLDRGGDYNEQFF. This chain uses TRBV3-1 (or the pseudogene TRBV3-2) with TRBJ2-1, with 9 nucleotides matching TRBD1. The CDR3 length is 16 residues. Per the germline V gene, CDR1 is LGHDT and CDR2 is YNNKEL (reference sequence). V lost 4 bases and J lost 3; bases outside the gene matches: 7.

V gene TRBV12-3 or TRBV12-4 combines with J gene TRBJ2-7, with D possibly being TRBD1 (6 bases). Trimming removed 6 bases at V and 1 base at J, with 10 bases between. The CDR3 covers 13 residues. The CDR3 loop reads CASRLTGSYEQYF. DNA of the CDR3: TGTGCCAGCAGACTTACAGGGTCCTACGAGCAGTACTTC.

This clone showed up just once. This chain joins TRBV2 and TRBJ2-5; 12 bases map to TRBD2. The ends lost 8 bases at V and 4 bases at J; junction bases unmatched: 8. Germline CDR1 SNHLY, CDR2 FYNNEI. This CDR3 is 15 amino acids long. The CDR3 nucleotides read TGTGCCAGCGGGGAAGGACTAGCGGGGCGAGAGACCCAGTACTTC. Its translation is CASGEGLAGRETQYF.

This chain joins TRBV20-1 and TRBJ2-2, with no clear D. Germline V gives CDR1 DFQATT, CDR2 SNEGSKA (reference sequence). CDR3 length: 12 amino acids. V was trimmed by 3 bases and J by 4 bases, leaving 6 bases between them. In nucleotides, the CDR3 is TGCAGTGCTAGTTGGGCCACCGGGGAGCTGTTTTTT. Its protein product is CSASWATGELFF.

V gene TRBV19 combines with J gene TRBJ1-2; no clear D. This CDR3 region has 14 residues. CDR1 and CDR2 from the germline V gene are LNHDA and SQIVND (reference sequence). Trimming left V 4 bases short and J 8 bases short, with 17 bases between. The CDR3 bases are TGTGCCAGTAGTACGCGGATGGGTAGGAGGGGCTACACCTTC. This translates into CASSTRMGRRGYTF.

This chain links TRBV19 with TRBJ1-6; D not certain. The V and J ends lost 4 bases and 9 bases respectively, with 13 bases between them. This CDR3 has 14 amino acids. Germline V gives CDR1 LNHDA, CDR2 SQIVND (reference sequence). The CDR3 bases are TGTGCCAGTAGTACAGGTGGCGGGATTTCACCCCTCCACTTT. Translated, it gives CASSTGGGISPLHF. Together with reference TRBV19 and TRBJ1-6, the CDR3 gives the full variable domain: DGGITQSPKYLFRKEGQNVTLSCEQNLNHDAMYWYRQDPGQGLRLIYYSQIVNDFQKGDIAEGYSVSREKKESFPLTVTSAQKNPTAFYLCASSTGGGISPLHFGNGTRLTVT.

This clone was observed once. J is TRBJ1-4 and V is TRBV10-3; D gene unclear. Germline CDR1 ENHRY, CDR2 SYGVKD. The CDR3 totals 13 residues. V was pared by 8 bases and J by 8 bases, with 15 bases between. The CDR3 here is CAIAVVHKEKLFF. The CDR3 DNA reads TGTGCCATCGCAGTTGTCCATAAGGAAAAACTGTTTTTT.

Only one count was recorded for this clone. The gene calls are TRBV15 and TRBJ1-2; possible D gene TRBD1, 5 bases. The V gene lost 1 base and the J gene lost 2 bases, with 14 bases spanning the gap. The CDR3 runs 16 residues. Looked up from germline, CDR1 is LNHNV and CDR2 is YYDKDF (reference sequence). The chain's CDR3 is CATSRGDFRQNYGYTF. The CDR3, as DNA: TGTGCCACCAGCAGAGGAGACTTTCGACAGAACTATGGCTACACCTTC.

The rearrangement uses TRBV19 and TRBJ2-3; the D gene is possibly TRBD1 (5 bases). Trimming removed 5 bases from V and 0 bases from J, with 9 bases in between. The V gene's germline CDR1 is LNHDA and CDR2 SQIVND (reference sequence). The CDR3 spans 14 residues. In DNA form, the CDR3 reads TGTGCCAGTAGTTCGACAGCTAGCACAGATACGCAGTATTTT. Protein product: CASSSTASTDTQYF.

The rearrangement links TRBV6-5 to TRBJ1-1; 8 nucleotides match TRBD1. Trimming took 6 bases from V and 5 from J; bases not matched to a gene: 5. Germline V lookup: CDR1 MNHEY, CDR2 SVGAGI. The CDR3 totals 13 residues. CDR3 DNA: TGTGCCAGCAGACCACAGGGGGGAACTGAAGCTTTCTTT. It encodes CASRPQGGTEAFF.

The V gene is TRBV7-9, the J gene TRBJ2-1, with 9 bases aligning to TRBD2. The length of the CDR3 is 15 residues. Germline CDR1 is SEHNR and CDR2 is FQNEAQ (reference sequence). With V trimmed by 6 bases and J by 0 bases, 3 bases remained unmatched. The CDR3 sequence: CASSPSGNSYNEQFF. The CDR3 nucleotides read TGTGCCAGCAGTCCTAGCGGGAACTCCTACAATGAGCAGTTCTTC. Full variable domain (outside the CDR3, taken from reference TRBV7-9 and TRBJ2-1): DTGVSQNPRHKITKRGQNVTFRCDPISEHNRLYWYRQTLGQGPEFLTYFQNEAQLEKSRLLSDRFSAERPKGSFSTLEIQRTEQGDSAMYLCASSPSGNSYNEQFFGPGTRLTVL.

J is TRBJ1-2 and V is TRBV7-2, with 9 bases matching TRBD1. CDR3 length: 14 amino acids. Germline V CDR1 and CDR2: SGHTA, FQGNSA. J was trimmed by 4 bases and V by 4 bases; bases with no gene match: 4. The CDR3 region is CASSSGQGTYGYTF. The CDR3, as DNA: TGTGCCAGCAGCTCAGGACAGGGGACCTATGGCTACACCTTC.

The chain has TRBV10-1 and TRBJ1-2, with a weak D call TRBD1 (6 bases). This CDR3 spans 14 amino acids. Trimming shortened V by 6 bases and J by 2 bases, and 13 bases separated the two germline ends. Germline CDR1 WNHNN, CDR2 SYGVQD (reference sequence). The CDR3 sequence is CASSRRGLNYGYTF. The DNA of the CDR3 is TGCGCCAGCAGCCGCAGGGGCTTGAACTATGGCTACACCTTC.

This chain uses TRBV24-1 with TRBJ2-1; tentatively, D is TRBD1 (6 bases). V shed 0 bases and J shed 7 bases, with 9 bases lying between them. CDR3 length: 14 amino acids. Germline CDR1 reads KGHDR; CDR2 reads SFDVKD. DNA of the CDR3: TGTGCCACCAGTGATTTGGGCAGGGGTAATGAGCAGTTCTTC. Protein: CATSDLGRGNEQFF.

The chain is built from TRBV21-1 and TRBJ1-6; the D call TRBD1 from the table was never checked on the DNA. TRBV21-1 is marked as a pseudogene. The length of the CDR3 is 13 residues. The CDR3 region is CASRQGARVPLHF. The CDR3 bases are TGTGCCAGCAGACAGGGGGCGCGGGTACCCCTCCACTTT.